This entry lists 2 T cell receptor beta chains sequenced from one sample in a study of cytomegalovirus exposure and HLA in healthy donors listed by TCRdb under 2017. Libraries were prepared through the immunoSEQ multiplex PCR assay. Held by TCRdb, this immuneACCESS table contains in-frame sequences only and omits some clones. Under half of the omission traces to an unresolved V gene where checked; the cause of the rest is unknown. This sample holds hundreds of thousands of clones; roughly 84% were observed only once. The ten most abundant clones make up 1.5% to 2.5% of the sample. Sequencing was carried out using PBMCs. The receptors derive from a woman between 18 and 30 years old in good health and CMV-seropositive.

This chain links TRBV18 with TRBJ1-3; a possible D gene is TRBD1 (6 bases). The CDR3 loop spans 14 amino acids. Germline V CDR1 and CDR2: KGHSH, LQKENI. V was clipped by 6 bases and J by 0 bases, with 9 bases between them. Written as DNA, the CDR3 is TGTGCCAGCTCCCTCAGGGGCTCTGGAAACACCATATATTTT. Translating gives CASSLRGSGNTIYF.

The gene calls are TRBV9 and TRBJ2-1; 12 bases agree with TRBD1. The CDR3 runs to 15 residues. V shed 5 bases and J 6 bases; nucleotides not matched to a gene: 6. Germline CDR1 SGDLS, CDR2 YYNGEE. CDR3 DNA: TGTGCCAGCAGGTACCGGGACAGGGGGCCCAATGAGCAGTTCTTC. This sequence encodes CASRYRDRGPNEQFF.